The 26 T cell receptor beta chains below all came from one sample that was sequenced in a study of identical twins. Using its own MiXCR run on the 5' RACE reads, TCRdb lists one record per CDR3 protein. The table has hundreds of thousands of distinct CDR3 sequences, over 9% seen once. This sample was also put to use in a study of yellow fever vaccine responses in identical twins.

Sequencing used PBMCs. These receptors all stem from a woman between 18 and 29 years old in good health.

This clonotype was counted ten times or more. The chain couples TRBV7-2 to TRBJ1-4; D might be TRBD1 (6 bases). V was clipped by 5 bases and J by 6 bases, with 10 bases between them. Germline CDR1 is SGHTA and CDR2 is FQGNSA. CDR3 length: 13 amino acids. The CDR3 coding sequence is TGTGCCAGCAGCAGGACAGCGTATGAAAAACTGTTTTTT. Translated, it gives CASSRTAYEKLFF.

The table lists this clonotype with a few counts. The chain employs TRBV20-1 and TRBJ2-1; maybe TRBD2 (6 bases). This CDR3 is built from 14 residues. The germline V gene has CDR1 DFQATT and CDR2 SNEGSKA (reference sequence). The ends were cut back, 0 bases at V and 7 bases at J, with 13 bases in the middle. The CDR3 protein is CSAREFWAGNEQFF. The CDR3, as DNA: TGCAGTGCTAGAGAATTCTGGGCGGGGAATGAGCAGTTCTTC.

This chain links TRBV12-3 or TRBV12-4 with TRBJ2-3; maybe TRBD2 (6 bases). CDR3 length: 16 amino acids. V lost 6 bases and J 2 bases, leaving 18 bases between the germline ends. The CDR3 bases are TGTGCCAGCAGCCCTCCCTCGGCGGGGAACACAGATACGCAGTATTTT. Protein product: CASSPPSAGNTDTQYF.

Here the CDR3 reads CASRGRDRVSGANVLTF. Here the CDR3 DNA reads TGTGCCAGCAGAGGCCGGGACAGGGTATCTGGGGCCAACGTCCTGACTTTC. The chain carries TRBV28 and TRBJ2-6, with 9 bases aligning to TRBD1. V shed 6 bases and J 1 base; nucleotides not matched to a gene: 7. Germline V gene data show CDR1 as MDHEN and CDR2 as SYDVKM. The CDR3 loop spans 17 amino acids.

This clonotype was counted at least ten times. The rearrangement uses TRBV5-1 and TRBJ2-2, with D uncertain. The germline V gene has CDR1 SGHRS and CDR2 YFSETQ. The CDR3 is 15 residues long. Trimming pared 0 bases from V and 0 bases from J, leaving 6 bases between. In DNA form, the CDR3 reads TGCGCCAGCAGCTTGGGCAATACGAACACCGGGGAGCTGTTTTTT. It encodes CASSLGNTNTGELFF.

J is TRBJ1-2 and V is TRBV27; D might be TRBD1 (6 bases). The CDR3 spans 16 residues. Germline assignment: CDR1 MNHEY and CDR2 SMNVEV (reference sequence). Trimming removed 3 bases from V and 0 bases from J, with 14 bases in between. CDR3 loop: CASSLGRGRSNYGYTF. The CDR3 DNA is TGTGCCAGCAGTTTGGGCAGGGGAAGGTCTAACTATGGCTACACCTTC.

In this sample, this clonotype turned up a few times. The chain employs TRBV5-1 and TRBJ1-1; D not resolved. The CDR3 runs to 15 residues. Germline CDR1 is SGHRS and CDR2 is YFSETQ. Trimming removed 4 bases at V and 1 base at J, with 14 bases between. CDR3 nucleotides: TGCGCCAGCAGCCGTCTTAGCAGACCGAACACTGAAGCTTTCTTT. It encodes CASSRLSRPNTEAFF.

This clonotype was found a few times. CDR3 sequence: CSAIESGTSGRVSYEQYF. In DNA form, the CDR3 reads TGCAGTGCTATCGAATCCGGGACTAGCGGGAGGGTTAGCTACGAGCAGTACTTC. The chain has TRBV20-1 and TRBJ2-7; 16 bases match TRBD2. CDR3 length: 18 amino acids. CDR1 is DFQATT, CDR2 SNEGSKA, per germline (reference sequence). Trimming at V came to 4 bases and at J to 3 bases, leaving 12 bases not matched to a gene.

The gene calls are TRBV20-1 and TRBJ1-5; 7 nucleotides match TRBD1. Per germline, CDR1 DFQATT and CDR2 SNEGSKA (reference sequence). V lost 5 bases and J lost 6; bases outside the gene matches: 13. This CDR3 comprises 15 residues. CDR3 DNA sequence: TGCAGTGCTGCGCAGGCAGGGGGGGAGAGTCAGCCCCAGCATTTT. It translates to CSAAQAGGESQPQHF.

This chain uses TRBV10-3 with TRBJ2-2; 12 nucleotides agree with TRBD2. Looked up from germline, CDR1 is ENHRY and CDR2 is SYGVKD. V lost 4 bases and J lost 7; bases outside the gene matches: 4. The length of the CDR3 is 15 residues. In DNA form, the CDR3 reads TGTGCCATCAGTGCCAGACTAGCGGGAGACGGGGAGCTGTTTTTT. Encoded protein: CAISARLAGDGELFF.

A few counts support this clonotype. The gene calls are TRBV20-1 and TRBJ1-2; 9 nucleotides line up with TRBD1. Germline trimming cut 1 base from V and 8 bases from J; bases unmatched to any gene: 11. There are 15 residues in the CDR3. The V gene's germline CDR1 is DFQATT and CDR2 SNEGSKA (reference sequence). In DNA form, the CDR3 reads TGCAGTGCTAGAGTTCCCGGGACAGGGTCGGGAGGCTACACCTTC. Translation gives CSARVPGTGSGGYTF.

This clonotype has more than one count but fewer than ten. The chain has TRBV12-3 or TRBV12-4 and TRBJ1-2; D remains ambiguous. The CDR3 has 13 amino acids. Trimming stripped 6 bases from V and 8 bases from J, with 16 bases between. The CDR3 DNA is TGTGCCAGCAGACCGTCCGGGTCGGGGGGCTACACCTTC. Residues: CASRPSGSGGYTF.

This chain links TRBV12-3 or TRBV12-4 with TRBJ1-1; no firm D call. Trimming cost V 3 bases and J 1 base, with 15 bases left between them. The CDR3 is 16 residues long. The CDR3, as DNA: TGTGCCAGCAGTTTTACGGGCAGGTCACCGAACACTGAAGCTTTCTTT. It translates to CASSFTGRSPNTEAFF.

This clonotype occurred a few times. The chain employs TRBV4-1 and TRBJ2-1; 7 bases are shared with TRBD1. The CDR3 sequence is 17 residues long. The V segment lost 2 bases and the J segment 5 bases; nucleotides outside the gene matches: 12. Germline CDR1 is MGHRA and CDR2 is YSYEKL. CDR3 residues: CASSQSRGQLRDNEQFF. The CDR3 DNA reads TGCGCCAGCAGCCAATCAAGGGGACAGCTCCGGGACAATGAGCAGTTCTTC.

The CDR3 region has the DNA TGTGCCAGCAGCACGCCGGGCCCCCAAGGCTCCTACAATGAGCAGTTCTTC. Translated, it gives CASSTPGPQGSYNEQFF. The V gene is TRBV7-9, the J gene TRBJ2-1, with D uncertain. Germline V gene lookup returns CDR1 SEHNR and CDR2 FQNEAQ (reference sequence). This CDR3 region has 17 residues. The ends were cut back, 5 bases at V and 0 bases at J, with 17 bases in the middle.

This clonotype was seen only a few times. J is TRBJ2-5 and V is TRBV4-1; possible D gene TRBD2, 6 bases. The CDR3 has 18 amino acids. Looked up from germline, CDR1 is MGHRA and CDR2 is YSYEKL. V was shortened by 1 base and J by 5 bases, with 23 bases between the two germline ends. CDR3 in amino acids: CASSQVAGRTVGRETQYF. The CDR3 DNA reads as TGCGCCAGCAGCCAAGTGGCGGGGAGGACGGTGGGACGGGAGACCCAGTACTTC.

This clonotype was seen a handful of times. The rearrangement uses TRBV20-1 and TRBJ2-3; 11 nucleotides agree with TRBD2. The germline V gene has CDR1 DFQATT and CDR2 SNEGSKA (reference sequence). This CDR3 region has 12 residues. In DNA form, the CDR3 reads TGCGGAATAGCGGGGGGGCGAGATACGCAGTATTTT. Encoded protein: CGIAGGRDTQYF.

Many counts were recorded for this clonotype. The genes are TRBV12-3 or TRBV12-4 and TRBJ2-1, with a possible D match to TRBD2 (5 bases). V lost 3 bases to trimming and J lost 6 bases, with 9 bases between them. The CDR3 runs to 13 residues. Here the CDR3 reads CASSLEVVNEQFF. The DNA for the CDR3 is TGTGCCAGCAGTTTGGAGGTAGTCAATGAGCAGTTCTTC.

V usage is TRBV7-8 and J usage is TRBJ2-1; 13 bases map to TRBD2. Per the germline V gene, CDR1 is SGHVS and CDR2 is FQNEAQ. With 4 bases clipped from V and 7 bases from J, the junction kept 7 bases outside the gene matches. This CDR3 contains 16 residues. As DNA, the CDR3 is TGTGCCAGCAGCTCCTCCGGGACTAGCGGGACGAATGAGCAGTTCTTC. The encoded protein is CASSSSGTSGTNEQFF.

This clonotype has ten or more counts. The chain uses TRBV27 and TRBJ2-7; unclear D gene. Trimming took off 6 bases at V and 6 bases at J, with 21 bases between the two ends. The germline gives CDR1 MNHEY, CDR2 SMNVEV (reference sequence). The CDR3 loop spans 15 amino acids. DNA for the CDR3: TGTGCCAGCAGGGATATATCGTTAAAGTCACGCGAGCAGTACTTC. It yields the protein CASRDISLKSREQYF.

The chain recombines TRBV20-1 with TRBJ2-7; a weak D match, TRBD2 (7 bases). Trimming cost V 6 bases and J 5 bases, with 23 bases left between them. The CDR3 is 15 amino acids. The germline CDR1 and CDR2 sequences are DFQATT and SNEGSKA (reference sequence). The CDR3: CSAPLSGGRGNEQYV. The CDR3 DNA sequence: TGCAGTGCCCCCCTCTCCGGGGGGCGGGGGAACGAGCAGTACGTC.

The chain has TRBV28 and TRBJ1-1, with D possibly TRBD1 on 6 matching bases. This CDR3 is built from 12 residues. The germline V gene has CDR1 MDHEN and CDR2 SYDVKM. Trimming removed 8 bases from V and 6 bases from J, with 13 bases in between. The CDR3: CASRRGSPEAFF. In DNA form, the CDR3 reads TGTGCCAGCCGCAGGGGTAGTCCTGAAGCTTTCTTT.

This clonotype showed up just a few times. The chain couples TRBV4-1 to TRBJ1-4; D perhaps matches TRBD1 (5 bases). Deletions cut 2 bases from V and 4 bases from J, with 14 bases between. Germline V gene lookup returns CDR1 MGHRA and CDR2 YSYEKL. The CDR3 consists of 16 residues. In DNA, the CDR3 is TGCGCCAGCAGCCAATTGCTTGGGGGAGTTAATGAAAAACTGTTTTTT. It is translated as CASSQLLGGVNEKLFF.

This clonotype was found a few times. The chain joins TRBV24-1 to TRBJ2-2; 7 bases match TRBD2. The CDR3 contains 12 residues. Germline assignment: CDR1 KGHDR and CDR2 SFDVKD. The ends lost 7 bases at V and 5 bases at J; junction bases unmatched: 0. The CDR3 DNA is TGTGCCACCAGGCGGGGGACCGGGGAGCTGTTTTTT. It codes for CATRRGTGELFF.

The chain has TRBV18 and TRBJ2-3; TRBD2 matches at 10 bases. The J segment lost 2 bases and the V segment lost 0 bases, leaving 5 bases of the junction unmatched. Per germline, CDR1 KGHSH and CDR2 LQKENI. This CDR3 has 17 residues. This chain's CDR3 is CASSPPGLAETTDTQYF. The CDR3 DNA sequence: TGTGCCAGCTCACCACCAGGACTAGCGGAAACCACAGATACGCAGTATTTT.

This clonotype was counted only a few times. V and J are TRBV12-3 or TRBV12-4 and TRBJ2-3; maybe TRBD2 (6 bases). The CDR3 runs 13 residues. V was clipped by 5 bases and J by 4 bases, with 10 bases between them. The DNA for the CDR3 is TGTGCCAGCAGTCCTAGCGACCCAGATACGCAGTATTTT. Protein: CASSPSDPDTQYF.